Shown below are 2 T cell receptor beta chains from a single sample sequenced in a study of cytomegalovirus exposure and HLA in healthy donors. The PCR made use of 60 Vbeta and 13 Jbeta primers. The method was immunoSEQ multiplex PCR; TCRdb's version includes in-frame clones alone and lacks a portion of them. Among around 170,000 clones listed, roughly 80% were seen once. Material: PBMCs. Receptors originate from a man in his fifties in good health and CMV-seronegative.

This clone was counted only a few times. This rearrangement joins TRBV28 to TRBJ1-5; TRBD1 is a possible D gene (6 bases). Germline V gene lookup returns CDR1 MDHEN and CDR2 SYDVKM. V lost 5 bases to trimming and J lost 0 bases, with 8 bases between them. The CDR3 covers 14 residues. CDR3 sequence: CASSRTVSNQPQHF. The CDR3 DNA reads TGTGCCAGCAGTCGGACAGTTAGCAATCAGCCCCAGCATTTT. Combining the CDR3 with reference TRBV28 and TRBJ1-5 gives the whole variable domain DVKVTQSSRYLVKRTGEKVFLECVQDMDHENMFWYRQDPGLGLRLIYFSYDVKMKEKGDIPEGYSVSREKKERFSLILESASTNQTSMYLCASSRTVSNQPQHFGDGTRLSIL.

The chain has TRBV7-2 and TRBJ1-1; 9 bases map to TRBD1. Germline lookup yields CDR1 SGHTA and CDR2 FQGNSA. J gave up 4 bases and V 6 bases, and 6 bases lay outside the gene matches. The CDR3 extends over 14 amino acids. CDR3 sequence: CASSRDRGGTEAFF. CDR3 nucleotides: TGTGCCAGCAGTCGCGACAGGGGGGGCACTGAAGCTTTCTTT. Full variable domain (rest looked up from reference TRBV7-2 and TRBJ1-1): GAGVSQSPSNKVTEKGKDVELRCDPISGHTALYWYRQSLGQGLEFLIYFQGNSAPDKSGLPSDRFSAERTGGSVSTLTIQRTQQEDSAVYLCASSRDRGGTEAFFGQGTRLTVV.